Listed below are T cell receptor beta chains from one sample, sequenced in a study of T cell responses to AZD1222 COVID-19 vaccine. Produced via immunoSEQ multiplex PCR; TCRdb's table is partial and in-frame only. The sample has some 120,000 clones, around 90% seen once. The source was peripheral blood, collected on day 0 of AZD1222 vaccination. All receptors come from an adult in good health. Each CDR3 is given with its conserved first and last residue. A D gene is named only where the DNA matches it firmly. Size tells how often a clone was seen (once, few, many) or the class of an expanded clone, and some rows leave it out.

>NA|NA|TRBJ1-1|TRBV6-5
TGTGCCAGCAGTCAATACAGGGAGAACACTGAAGCTTTCTTT
CASSQYRENTEAFF
>NA|NA|TRBJ1-6|TRBV6-6
TGTGCCAGCAGTCGAGATTGGGGTGGGGCGCGGAATTCACCCCTCCACTTT
CASSRDWGGARNSPLHF
>NA|once|TRBJ2-2|TRBV3-1/TRBV3-2
TGTGCCAGCAGCCAAGTATGGGACACCGGGGAGCTGTTTTTT
CASSQVWDTGELFF
>NA|NA|TRBJ2-7|TRBV11-2
TGTGCCAGCAGTCTCCAGACAGCATACGAGCAGTACTTC
CASSLQTAYEQYF
>NA|few|TRBJ2-2|TRBV30
TGTGCCTGGAGTGTAAAGACCACCGGGGAGCTGTTTTTT
CAWSVKTTGELFF
>TRBD2|once|TRBJ2-3|TRBV5-1
TGCGCCAGCAGGCCCACTAGCGTCACAGATACGCAGTATTTT
CASRPTSVTDTQYF
>TRBD2|NA|TRBJ2-1|TRBV2
TGTGCCAGCAAGAGGGGCTTACTAGCGGGGGGCAGGTCCTACAATGAGCAGTTCTTC
CASKRGLLAGGRSYNEQFF
>NA|many|TRBJ2-2|TRBV7-9
TGTGCCAGCAGCTCCGAACTAGCCACCGGGGAGCTGTTTTTT
CASSSELATGELFF
>NA|NA|TRBJ2-1|TRBV4-1
TGCGCCAGCAGCCAAGATCTGAGTCGCGATGAGCAGTTCTTC
CASSQDLSRDEQFF
>NA|NA|TRBJ1-4|TRBV18
TGTGCCAGCTCCAAACAGGGCCCAACTAATGAAAAACTGTTTTTT
CASSKQGPTNEKLFF
>NA|NA|TRBJ1-3|TRBV6-2/TRBV6-3
TGTGCCAGCAGCCCCTTACTAGGGGGATTTGGAAACACCATATATTTT
CASSPLLGGFGNTIYF
>NA|NA|TRBJ1-6|TRBV4-1
TGCGCCAGCAGCCAAAAGGGGGGTCGGGGCTTATCCCTCCACTTT
CASSQKGGRGLSLHF
>TRBD1|few|TRBJ1-3|TRBV6-5
TGTGCCAGCACTTTCTCACAGGGGGCCGGAAACACCATATATTTT
CASTFSQGAGNTIYF
>TRBD2|NA|TRBJ2-1|TRBV3-1/TRBV3-2
TGTGCCAGCAGCCTTGTGGGACTAGATGGGGATGAGCAGTTCTTC
CASSLVGLDGDEQFF
>NA|NA|TRBJ2-5|TRBV27
TGTGCCAGCAGTCGAGGAGTAAAAGGACTGCAAGAGACCCAGTACTTC
CASSRGVKGLQETQYF
>NA|NA|TRBJ1-2|TRBV6-5
TGTGCCAGCAGTGACTCGGGAAGGTGGAGGTATGGCTACACCTTC
CASSDSGRWRYGYTF
>TRBD1|NA|TRBJ1-2|TRBV4-1
TGCGCCAGCAGCCCCCAACAGGGGAACTATGGCTACACCTTC
CASSPQQGNYGYTF
>NA|NA|TRBJ2-6|TRBV7-2
TGTGCCAGCAGCACGCGGGGGCTTTCTGGGGCCAACGTCCTGACTTTC
CASSTRGLSGANVLTF
>NA|NA|TRBJ1-1|TRBV5-4
TGTGCCAGCAGCATAGACCGATACCGGAACACTGAAGCTTTCTTT
CASSIDRYRNTEAFF
>NA|once|TRBJ2-2|TRBV4-2
TGTGCCCGCAGCCAACACAGGGGGGGGTTGTCCGGGGAGCTGTTTTTT
CARSQHRGGLSGELFF
>NA|NA|TRBJ1-1|TRBV27
TGTGCCAGCAGTTTGCGGGCAGGGGTGAACACTGAAGCTTTCTTT
CASSLRAGVNTEAFF
>TRBD1|NA|TRBJ1-1|TRBV4-1
TGCGCCAGCAGCCAAGTAATAGGACAGGGCGAGTCTGAAGCTTTCTTT
CASSQVIGQGESEAFF